One TCR beta chain is described in this entry. The table lists this clonotype with many counts. Its antigen has not been determined. Within one base of it there is no much larger clone, and no base qualities were kept. The data were taken from a study of T cell repertoires in cytomegalovirus infection (dated by TCRdb to about 2019). In the study overall: The HLA type of each donor mattered for the analysis, because public TCR beta signatures pointed to carriage of CMV infection along with the matching HLA type.

The germline V gene (reference sequence) supplies CDR1 SEHNR and CDR2 FQNEAQ. Taken from cysteine to phenylalanine, the CDR3 has 16 residues. The entry retains the CDR3 DNA only, 48 bases that are in frame from base 1. Cut back by 1 base and 0 bases, the V and J ends lie 12 bases apart. What the work shows at the level of the full study, not this receptor alone: In the ex vivo response, HLA-C-restricted CMV-specific TCR beta clonotypes were dominant, and in two of eight donors the single most frequent clonotype came from this HLA-C-restricted group. In both this cohort and an independent approximately 370-donor cohort, the cumulative frequency of public TCR beta family members distinguished carriers of CMV infection plus the relevant HLA type.

The sequencer listed for this sample is Illumina HiSeq 1500. In-frame beta chains were kept once TCRdb had trimmed the public reads at Q25 with fastp and called clones with MiXCR. Each entry is one CDR3 protein sequence, shown with its most common DNA and genes. The sample table lists approximately 76,000 distinct CDR3 sequences, roughly 3.7% of them with a count of one. The ten top clones hold around 4.4% of the sample. This sequence was found in a human donor in good health (CMV status not recorded). Some clones in this sample may be carry-over from other donors' samples. Material: PBMCs. The rearrangement combines TRBV7-9 with TRBJ1-2; no D gene can be assigned with confidence. The CDR3 here reads CASSLVASRTNYGYTF. In nucleotides, the sequence is TGTGCCAGCAGCTTAGTGGCATCCAGAACTAACTATGGCTACACCTTC.